This T cell receptor (beta chain) was recovered during a study of shared clonotypes between healthy human individuals. Findings and caveats of the study: A handful of donors shared approximately 5% of their naive CD4 clonotypes. A reduction in generation probabilities was seen for non-shared clonotypes relative to those shared by all four donors.

Germline-derived CDR1 and CDR2 are SQVTM and ANQGSEA. The CDR3 totals 12 residues. V was cut by 7 bases and J by 7 bases, with 16 bases left in between. This clone was counted a few times. The antigen remains undetermined. Different DNA sequences within this sample yield the same CDR3. This table comes from immunoSEQ multiplex PCR, and its TCRdb copy is limited to in-frame clones, with some not included. The table has about 710,000 clones, roughly two thirds seen once. Sequenced: memory CD4+ T cells sorted from blood. Specified subset: CD45RA-negative fraction. The sequence came from a woman in her thirties in good health. The chain joins TRBV29-1 to TRBJ1-1; perhaps TRBD1 as D (6 bases). The CDR3 sequence: CSAGTPGVEAFF. Written as DNA, the CDR3 is TGCAGCGCAGGGACCCCAGGGGTTGAAGCTTTCTTT.